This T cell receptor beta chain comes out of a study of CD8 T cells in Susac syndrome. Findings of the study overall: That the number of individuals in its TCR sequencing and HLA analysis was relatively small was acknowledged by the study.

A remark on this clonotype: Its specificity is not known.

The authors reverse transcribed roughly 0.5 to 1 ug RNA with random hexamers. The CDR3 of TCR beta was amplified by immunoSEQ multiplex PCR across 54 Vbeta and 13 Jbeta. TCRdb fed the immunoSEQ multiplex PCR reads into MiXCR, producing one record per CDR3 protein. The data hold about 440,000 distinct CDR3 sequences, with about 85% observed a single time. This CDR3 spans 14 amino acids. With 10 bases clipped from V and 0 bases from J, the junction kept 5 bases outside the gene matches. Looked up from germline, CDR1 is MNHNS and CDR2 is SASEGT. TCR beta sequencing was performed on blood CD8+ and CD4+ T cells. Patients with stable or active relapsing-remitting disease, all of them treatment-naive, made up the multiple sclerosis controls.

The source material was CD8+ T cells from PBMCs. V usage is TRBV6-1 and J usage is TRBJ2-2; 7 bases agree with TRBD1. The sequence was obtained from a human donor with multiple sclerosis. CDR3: CAIRQGPNTGELFF. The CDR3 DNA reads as TGTGCCATCCGACAGGGCCCGAACACCGGGGAGCTGTTTTTT.